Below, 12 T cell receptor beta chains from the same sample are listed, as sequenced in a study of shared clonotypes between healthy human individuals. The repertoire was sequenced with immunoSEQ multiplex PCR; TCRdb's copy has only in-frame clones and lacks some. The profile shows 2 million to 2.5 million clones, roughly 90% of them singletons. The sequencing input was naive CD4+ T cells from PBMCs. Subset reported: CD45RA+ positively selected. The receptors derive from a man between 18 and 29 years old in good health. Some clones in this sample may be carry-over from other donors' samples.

The CDR3 loop reads CASSLEAGYEQFF. DNA for the CDR3: TGTGCCAGCAGCTTAGAAGCGGGCTATGAGCAGTTCTTC. This chain connects TRBV11-3 to TRBJ2-1, with a possible D match to TRBD2 (6 bases). CDR1 is SGHNT and CDR2 is YENEEA in the germline V gene. V was shortened by 0 bases and J by 8 bases, with 8 bases between the two germline ends. The CDR3 has 13 residues.

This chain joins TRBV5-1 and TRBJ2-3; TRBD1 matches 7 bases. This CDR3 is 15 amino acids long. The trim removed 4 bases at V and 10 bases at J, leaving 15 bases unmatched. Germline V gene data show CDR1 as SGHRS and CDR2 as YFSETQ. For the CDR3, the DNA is TGCGCCAGCAGCACATTGGAAGTAGGGGGCATGCCGCAGTATTTT. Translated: CASSTLEVGGMPQYF.

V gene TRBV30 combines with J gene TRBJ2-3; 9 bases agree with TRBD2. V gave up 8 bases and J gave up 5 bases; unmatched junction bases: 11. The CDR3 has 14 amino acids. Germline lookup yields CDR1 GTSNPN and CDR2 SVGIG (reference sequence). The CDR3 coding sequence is TGTGCCGGGGCCTATAGCGGGAGAGGAGATACGCAGTATTTT. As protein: CAGAYSGRGDTQYF.

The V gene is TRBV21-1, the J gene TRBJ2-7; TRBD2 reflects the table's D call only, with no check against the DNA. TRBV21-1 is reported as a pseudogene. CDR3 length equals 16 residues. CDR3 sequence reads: CAITGLAGGPSDEQYF. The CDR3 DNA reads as TGTGCCATCACGGGACTAGCGGGAGGGCCATCTGACGAGCAGTACTTC.

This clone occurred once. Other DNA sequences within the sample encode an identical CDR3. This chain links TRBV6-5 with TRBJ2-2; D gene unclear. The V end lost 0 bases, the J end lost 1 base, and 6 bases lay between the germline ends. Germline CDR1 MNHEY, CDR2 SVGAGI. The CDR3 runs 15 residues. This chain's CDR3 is CASSYSQQNTGELFF. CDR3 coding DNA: TGTGCCAGCAGTTACTCCCAGCAGAACACCGGGGAGCTGTTTTTT.

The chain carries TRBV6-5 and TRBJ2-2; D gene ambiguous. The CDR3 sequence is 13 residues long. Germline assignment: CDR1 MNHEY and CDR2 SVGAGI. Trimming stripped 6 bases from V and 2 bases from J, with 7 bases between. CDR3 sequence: CASSNYNTGELFF. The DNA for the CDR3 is TGTGCCAGCAGCAATTACAACACCGGGGAGCTGTTTTTT.

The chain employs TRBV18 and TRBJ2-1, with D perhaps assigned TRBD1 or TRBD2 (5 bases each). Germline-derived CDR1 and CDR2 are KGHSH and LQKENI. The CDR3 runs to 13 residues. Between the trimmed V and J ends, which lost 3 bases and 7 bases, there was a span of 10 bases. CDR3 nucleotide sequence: TGTGCCAGCTCACCTGGGGGTTTGAATGAGCAGTTCTTC. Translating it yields CASSPGGLNEQFF.

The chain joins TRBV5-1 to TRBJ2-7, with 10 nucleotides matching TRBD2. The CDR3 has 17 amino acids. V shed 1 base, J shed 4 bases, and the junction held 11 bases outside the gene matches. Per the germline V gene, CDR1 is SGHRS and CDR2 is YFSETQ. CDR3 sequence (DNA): TGCGCCAGCAGCTTGACTAGCGGGACCCCCTCGGGGTACGAGCAGTACTTC. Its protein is CASSLTSGTPSGYEQYF.

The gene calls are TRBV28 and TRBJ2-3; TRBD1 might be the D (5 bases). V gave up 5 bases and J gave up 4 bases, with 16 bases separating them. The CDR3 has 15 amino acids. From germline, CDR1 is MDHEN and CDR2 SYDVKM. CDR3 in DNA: TGTGCCAGCAGTCCCTCTGGGGCTAGGGCAGATACGCAGTATTTT. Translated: CASSPSGARADTQYF. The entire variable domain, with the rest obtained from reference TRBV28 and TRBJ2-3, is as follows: DVKVTQSSRYLVKRTGEKVFLECVQDMDHENMFWYRQDPGLGLRLIYFSYDVKMKEKGDIPEGYSVSREKKERFSLILESASTNQTSMYLCASSPSGARADTQYFGPGTRLTVL.

The CDR3: CASSLEGDSYEQYF. CDR3 sequence (DNA): TGCGCCAGCAGCTTAGAGGGAGACTCCTACGAGCAGTACTTC. The chain has TRBV5-1 and TRBJ2-7; D may be TRBD2 (5 bases). The CDR3 loop spans 14 amino acids. With 2 bases removed from V and 0 bases from J, the gap between germline ends came to 9 bases. Germline V gene data show CDR1 as SGHRS and CDR2 as YFSETQ.

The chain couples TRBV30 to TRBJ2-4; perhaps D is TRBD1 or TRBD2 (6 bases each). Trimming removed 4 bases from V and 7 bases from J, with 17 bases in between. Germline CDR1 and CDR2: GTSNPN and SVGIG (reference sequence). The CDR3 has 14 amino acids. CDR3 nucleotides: TGTGCCTGGAAATCCCGACTAGGGGGGAACATTCAGTACTTC. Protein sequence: CAWKSRLGGNIQYF.

The CDR3 region is CASSLSGGSTDTQYF. The CDR3 coding sequence is TGTGCCAGCAGCTTATCGGGCGGGAGCACAGATACGCAGTATTTT. The chain joins TRBV11-1 to TRBJ2-3; maybe TRBD2 (5 bases). V lost 2 bases, J lost 0 bases, and 9 bases lay in between. The germline gives CDR1 SGHAT, CDR2 FQDESV (reference sequence). CDR3 size: 15 residues.